The clone carrying this T cell receptor (beta chain) was counted many times. The CDR3 totals 14 residues. Germline lookup yields CDR1 MGHRA and CDR2 YSYEKL. With 1 base removed from V and 4 bases from J, the gap between germline ends came to 8 bases. The data derive from a study of T-cell reconstitution after alpha-beta-depleted transplantation in children. Unique molecular identifiers were used to barcode this TCRbeta library. TCRdb processed the PCR reads anew with MiXCR; each CDR3 protein has one entry. The table records roughly 220,000 distinct CDR3 sequences, approximately 9.7% of them present only once.

Specimen: PBMCs from the stem cell graft donor, collected from the stem cell graft. The chain joins TRBV4-1 to TRBJ1-5; D unresolved. The receptor comes from a human donor who donated a stem cell graft to a child with SCID. The CDR3 region has the DNA TGCGCCAGCAGCCAAGGGGTAGGAAATCAGCCCCAGCATTTT. It encodes CASSQGVGNQPQHF.